These T cell receptor beta chains were read from a single sample in a study of blood T cells in healthy people across ages. TCRdb processed the 5' RACE reads anew with MiXCR; each CDR3 protein has one entry. This table holds about 730,000 distinct CDR3 sequences, about 40% found once. The sample taken for sequencing was blood. Receptors were obtained from a woman between 55 and 75 years old in good health. The conserved cysteine and the conserved F or W are not part of the CDR3 here. The D gene is left open where the match is weak. Not every row has a clone size; where given, it reads once, few, many or a size class.

v_call d_call clone_size cdr3_aa
TRBV4-3 NA NA ASSPFGTFGGKLF
TRBV2 TRBD1 NA ASSEDRPTEAF
TRBV11-2 TRBD2 NA ASSPRTSGIRYEQY
TRBV25-1 NA NA ASSEYIEQY
TRBV6-6 NA few ASSSGRATEAF
TRBV27 NA few ASGSRESYNSPLH
TRBV11-2 NA NA ASSHRSGTDTQY
TRBV20-1 NA few SATRLEVSEGYT
TRBV7-6 NA NA ASSLVISGTYNEQF
TRBV9 NA NA ASSVDGEGGQETQY
TRBV20-1 TRBD2 few SARSPSSGSTYNEQF
TRBV30 TRBD1 NA AWSRDRGNQPQH
TRBV29-1 NA NA SVERNDSPRGGYT
TRBV28 NA few ASTHAGPLVEQY
TRBV5-1 NA NA ASSSFRGAGANVLT
TRBV7-8 TRBD1 NA ASSFGQGGSNQPQH
TRBV29-1 NA few SVQTSWGTDTQY
TRBV24-1 TRBD2 few ATSDPSSGNNEQF
TRBV20-1 TRBD1 NA SARDEGGRVSTEAF
TRBV7-3 TRBD1 NA ASSTNQGAAEAF
TRBV18 NA NA ASSPVQSNSPLH
TRBV4-1 NA NA ASSQESPGFNT
TRBV25-1 NA NA ASSEVGGQETQY
TRBV14 NA few ASSLVDRSYEQF
TRBV10-3 TRBD1 many AISEGTGLETQY
TRBV7-2 NA many ASSPSGEETQY
TRBV28 NA NA ASSSPGAGSWNEQF
TRBV9 NA NA ASSAPPEQGISDTQY
TRBV10-3 TRBD1 NA AISGGTGNTEAF
TRBV6-2/TRBV6-3 NA NA ASTRGQSYNEQF
TRBV6-5 TRBD2 NA ASSYGTRRGDEQF
TRBV10-3 NA many AISEGGFAGNEQY
TRBV2 NA NA ASPAGEMNNEQF
TRBV12-3/TRBV12-4 TRBD1 few ASRGQGVIYGYT
TRBV14 TRBD1 few ASSQVGDRYFYEQY
TRBV5-5 NA NA ASSYREDSGYT
TRBV6-6 TRBD1 NA ASSYLTGRDEKLF
TRBV4-2 NA NA ASSQANIAEAF
TRBV13 TRBD2 NA ASSSTGTSLYNEQF
TRBV7-2 TRBD1 few ASSADGTGIYGCT
TRBV10-3 TRBD1 NA AISETGTGVTDTQY
TRBV3-1 NA NA ASSPVADNEQF
TRBV20-1 TRBD2 NA SARDSVGGYEQY
TRBV7-9 NA NA ASSSTPPGSADTQY
TRBV19 TRBD1 NA ASTGTGKDIQY
TRBV27 NA NA ASSPRKWGNVEQF